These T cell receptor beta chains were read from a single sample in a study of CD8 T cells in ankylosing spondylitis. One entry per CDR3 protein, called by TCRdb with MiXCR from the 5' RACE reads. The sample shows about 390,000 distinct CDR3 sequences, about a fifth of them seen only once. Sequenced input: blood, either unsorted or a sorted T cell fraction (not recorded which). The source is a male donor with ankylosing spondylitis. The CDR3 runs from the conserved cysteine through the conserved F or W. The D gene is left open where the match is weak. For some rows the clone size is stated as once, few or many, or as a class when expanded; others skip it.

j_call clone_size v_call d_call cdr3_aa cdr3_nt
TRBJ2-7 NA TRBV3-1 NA CASSAGPLLEQYF TGTGCCAGCAGCGCCGGGCCCCTCCTCGAGCAGTACTTC
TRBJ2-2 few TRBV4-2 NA CASSQDREEGDTGELFF TGTGCCAGCAGCCAAGATCGAGAGGAAGGGGACACCGGGGAGCTGTTTTTT
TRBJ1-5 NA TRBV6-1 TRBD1 CASTPTGGFQPQHF TGTGCCAGCACCCCGACAGGGGGCTTTCAGCCCCAGCATTTT
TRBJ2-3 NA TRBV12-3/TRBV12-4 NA CASSFVASSGTDTQYF TGTGCCAGCAGTTTCGTCGCCTCCTCTGGCACAGATACGCAGTATTTT
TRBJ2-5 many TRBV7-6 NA CATSLGVSNQETQYF TGTGCCACCTCGCTAGGAGTTTCTAACCAAGAGACCCAGTACTTC
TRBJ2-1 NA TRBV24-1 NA CATSEANEQFF TGTGCCACCAGCGAGGCGAATGAGCAGTTCTTC
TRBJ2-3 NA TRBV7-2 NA CASSLEYNTDTQYF TGTGCCAGCAGCTTAGAGTATAACACAGATACGCAGTATTTT
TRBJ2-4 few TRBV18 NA CASSEGATKNIQYF TGTGCCAGCTCAGAAGGGGCAACGAAAAACATTCAGTACTTC
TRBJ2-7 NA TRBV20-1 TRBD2 CSARDPSASGGYEQYF TGCAGTGCTAGAGATCCCTCGGCTAGCGGAGGCTACGAGCAGTACTTC
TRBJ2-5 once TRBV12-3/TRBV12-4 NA CASSLVDRETQYF TGTGCCAGCAGCCTAGTGGATAGGGAGACCCAGTACTTC
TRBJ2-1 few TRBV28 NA CASSLPSSYNEQFF TGTGCCAGCAGTTTACCGAGCTCCTACAATGAGCAGTTCTTC
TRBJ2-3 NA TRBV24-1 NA CATSDLLGPTDTQYF TGTGCCACCAGTGATTTACTGGGACCCACAGATACGCAGTATTTT
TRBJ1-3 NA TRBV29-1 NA CSVARSSGNTIYF TGCAGCGTTGCTCGTTCATCTGGAAACACCATATATTTT
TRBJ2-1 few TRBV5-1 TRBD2 CASRRILAGGVYNEQFF TGCGCCAGCAGGCGAATTCTAGCGGGAGGGGTCTACAATGAGCAGTTCTTC